This TCR beta chain comes out of a study of vaccination and CD4 T cells after COVID-19. Study details: Overlapping spike peptides served as the stimulus for the cells. These peptides came from SARS-CoV-2 and from the common cold coronaviruses HCoV-NL63, HCoV-OC43 and HCoV-229E. Controls had a CEFX pool, an HIV-1 Nef pool, or no peptide added.

Whole-study findings and limits: Convalescent patients studied were relatively few, and early post-infection timepoints were absent.

Treatment meaning: approximately 9-day PBMC culture with coronavirus spike peptide pools or control peptides (ViraFEST assay). Antigen-specific T cell expansion with peptide pools preceded TCR sequencing in the ViraFEST approach. CDR3 length: 15 residues. V lost 9 bases and J lost 1, with 18 bases in between. Germline V CDR1 and CDR2: SGHTA, FQGTGA. Cultured CD4+ T cell DNA was sequenced using the Oncomine TCR Beta short-read assay. TCRdb redid the calling of the PCR reads with MiXCR, one entry per CDR3 protein. Of more than 15,000 distinct CDR3 sequences listed, 72% were seen once; the top ten hold roughly 18%. Points on this clonotype: Its matching antigen is unknown.

Sequenced sample: CD4+ T cells from blood, cultured in vitro. This clonotype originated in a human donor who had recovered from COVID-19. The chain employs TRBV7-3 and TRBJ2-5; TRBD1 is a possible D gene (6 bases). The CDR3 region is CASTVGKGVQETQYF. The DNA for the CDR3 is TGTGCCAGTACGGTGGGGAAGGGGGTCCAAGAGACCCAGTACTTC. The complete variable domain, with remaining parts taken from reference TRBV7-3 and TRBJ2-5, reads GAGVSQTPSNKVTEKGKYVELRCDPISGHTALYWYRQSLGQGPEFLIYFQGTGAADDSGLPNDRFFAVRPEGSVSTLKIQRTERGDSAVYLCASTVGKGVQETQYFGPGTRLLVL.